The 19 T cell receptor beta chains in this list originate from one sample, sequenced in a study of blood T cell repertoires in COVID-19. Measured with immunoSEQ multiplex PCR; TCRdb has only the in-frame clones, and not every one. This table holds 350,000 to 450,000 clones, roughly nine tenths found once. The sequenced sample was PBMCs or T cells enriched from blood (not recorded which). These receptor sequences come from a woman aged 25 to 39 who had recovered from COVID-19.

The DNA for the CDR3 is TGTGCCAGCAACCACGGGGGACAGGGGGCGGGCGAGCAGTACTTC. Amino acid sequence: CASNHGGQGAGEQYF. The chain is built from TRBV3-1 (or the pseudogene TRBV3-2) and TRBJ2-7, with TRBD1 identical over 12 bases. V lost 7 bases and J lost 6; bases outside the gene matches: 10. Germline V lookup: CDR1 LGHDT, CDR2 YNNKEL (reference sequence). The CDR3 extends over 15 amino acids.

The CDR3 here is CASSLDRRDYGYTF. Here the CDR3 DNA reads TGTGCCAGCAGCTTGGACAGGAGAGACTATGGCTACACCTTC. The gene calls are TRBV5-4 and TRBJ1-2; D may be TRBD1 (5 bases). This CDR3 comprises 14 residues. Germline assignment: CDR1 SGHNT and CDR2 YYREEE (reference sequence). Trimming cost V 0 bases and J 3 bases, with 9 bases left between them. Complete variable domain (other parts from reference TRBV5-4 and TRBJ1-2): ETGVTQSPTHLIKTRGQQVTLRCSSQSGHNTVSWYQQALGQGPQFIFQYYREEENGRGNFPPRFSGLQFPNYSSELNVNALELDDSALYLCASSLDRRDYGYTFGSGTRLTVV.

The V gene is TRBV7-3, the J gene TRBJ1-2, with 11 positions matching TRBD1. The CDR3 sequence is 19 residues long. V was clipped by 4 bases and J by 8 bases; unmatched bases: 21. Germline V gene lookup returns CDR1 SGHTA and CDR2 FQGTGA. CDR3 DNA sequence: TGTGCCAGCAGCTCCCCCCGGACAGGGGGCGGGCTGAGGTTCGGGGGCTACACCTTC. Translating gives CASSSPRTGGGLRFGGYTF.

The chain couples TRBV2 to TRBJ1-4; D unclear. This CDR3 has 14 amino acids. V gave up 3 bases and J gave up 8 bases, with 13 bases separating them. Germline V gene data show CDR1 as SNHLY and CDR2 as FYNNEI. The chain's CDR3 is CASSELNSGEKLFF. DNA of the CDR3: TGTGCCAGCAGTGAGCTTAACAGTGGGGAAAAACTGTTTTTT.

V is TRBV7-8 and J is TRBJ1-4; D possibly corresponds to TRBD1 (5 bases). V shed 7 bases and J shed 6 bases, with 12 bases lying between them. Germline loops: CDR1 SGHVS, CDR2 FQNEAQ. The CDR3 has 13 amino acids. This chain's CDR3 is CASNGRVDEKLFF. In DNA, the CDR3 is TGTGCCAGCAACGGCAGGGTGGATGAAAAACTGTTTTTT.

CDR3 DNA: TGTGCCAGCAGCTTAGACAGGGGTGGCTACACCTTC. Residues: CASSLDRGGYTF. This sequence joins TRBV7-9 and TRBJ1-2; 7 bases match TRBD1. Germline CDR1 is SEHNR and CDR2 is FQNEAQ (reference sequence). The trim removed 1 base at V and 7 bases at J, leaving 0 bases unmatched. CDR3 length: 12 amino acids.

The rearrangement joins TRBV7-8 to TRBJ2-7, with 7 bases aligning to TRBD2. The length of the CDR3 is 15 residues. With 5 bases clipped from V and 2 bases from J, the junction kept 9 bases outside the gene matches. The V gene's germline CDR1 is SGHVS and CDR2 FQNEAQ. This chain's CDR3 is CASSPTTGGTYEQYF. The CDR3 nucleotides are TGTGCCAGCAGCCCAACCACGGGAGGAACCTACGAGCAGTACTTC.

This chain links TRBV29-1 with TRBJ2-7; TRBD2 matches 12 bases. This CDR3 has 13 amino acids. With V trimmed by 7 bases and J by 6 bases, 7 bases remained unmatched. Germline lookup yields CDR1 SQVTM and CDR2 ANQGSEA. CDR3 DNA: TGCAGCGCCAGACTAGCGGGAGTGCGCGAGCAGTACTTC. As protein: CSARLAGVREQYF.

The CDR3 DNA follows: TGTGCCAGCAGTTTTTATCTCACTACCATTTACGAGCAGTACTTC. Its protein is CASSFYLTTIYEQYF. V usage is TRBV28 and J usage is TRBJ2-7; D gene ambiguous. Germline assignment: CDR1 MDHEN and CDR2 SYDVKM. This CDR3 spans 15 amino acids. V was clipped by 3 bases and J by 4 bases, with 16 bases between them.

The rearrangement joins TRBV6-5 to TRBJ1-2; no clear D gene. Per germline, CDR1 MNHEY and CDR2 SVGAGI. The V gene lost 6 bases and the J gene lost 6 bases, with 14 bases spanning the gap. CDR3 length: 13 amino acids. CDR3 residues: CASSLEGRDGYTF. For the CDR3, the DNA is TGTGCCAGCAGCCTCGAGGGCCGGGATGGCTACACCTTC.

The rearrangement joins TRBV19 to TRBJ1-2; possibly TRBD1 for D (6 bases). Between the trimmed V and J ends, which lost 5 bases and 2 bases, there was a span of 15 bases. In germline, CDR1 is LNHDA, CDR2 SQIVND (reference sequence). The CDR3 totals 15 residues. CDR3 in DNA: TGTGCCAGTAGTGCATTACAGGGTATGAACTATGGCTACACCTTC. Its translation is CASSALQGMNYGYTF.

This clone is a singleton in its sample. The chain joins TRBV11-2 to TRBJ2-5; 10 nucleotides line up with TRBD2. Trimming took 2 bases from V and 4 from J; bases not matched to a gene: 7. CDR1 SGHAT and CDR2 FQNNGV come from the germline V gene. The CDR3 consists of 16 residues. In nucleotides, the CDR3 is TGTGCCAGCAGCTTACTCCGGCTAGCGGGAGCAGAGACCCAGTACTTC. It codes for CASSLLRLAGAETQYF.

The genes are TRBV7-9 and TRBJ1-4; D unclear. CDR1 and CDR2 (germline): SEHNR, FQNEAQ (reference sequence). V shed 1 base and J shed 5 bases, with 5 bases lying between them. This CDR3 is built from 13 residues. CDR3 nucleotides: TGTGCCAGCAGCTTAGGCGCAAATGAAAAACTGTTTTTT. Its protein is CASSLGANEKLFF.

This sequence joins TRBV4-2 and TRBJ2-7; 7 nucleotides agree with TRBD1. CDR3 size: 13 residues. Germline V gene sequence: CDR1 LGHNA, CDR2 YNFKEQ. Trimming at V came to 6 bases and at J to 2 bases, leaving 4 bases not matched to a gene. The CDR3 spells CASSQGQPYEQYF. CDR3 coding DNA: TGTGCCAGCAGTCAGGGACAGCCCTACGAGCAGTACTTC.

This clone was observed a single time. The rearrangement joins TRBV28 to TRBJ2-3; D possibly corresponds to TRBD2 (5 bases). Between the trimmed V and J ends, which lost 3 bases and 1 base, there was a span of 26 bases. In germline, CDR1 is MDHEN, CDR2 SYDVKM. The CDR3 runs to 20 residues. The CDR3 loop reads CASSFMFLSGLGGRTDTQYF. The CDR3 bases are TGTGCCAGCAGTTTTATGTTCTTGAGTGGACTTGGCGGACGCACAGATACGCAGTATTTT. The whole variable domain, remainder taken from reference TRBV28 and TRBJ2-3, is DVKVTQSSRYLVKRTGEKVFLECVQDMDHENMFWYRQDPGLGLRLIYFSYDVKMKEKGDIPEGYSVSREKKERFSLILESASTNQTSMYLCASSFMFLSGLGGRTDTQYFGPGTRLTVL.

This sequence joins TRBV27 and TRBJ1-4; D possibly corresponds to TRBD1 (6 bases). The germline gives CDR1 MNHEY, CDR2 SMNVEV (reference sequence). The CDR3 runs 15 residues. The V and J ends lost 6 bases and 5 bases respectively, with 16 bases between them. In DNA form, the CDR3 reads TGTGCCAGCAGAAGTCGGACAGCATTAAATGAAAAACTGTTTTTT. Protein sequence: CASRSRTALNEKLFF.

The CDR3 sequence is CASSLGGQGSYEQYF. The CDR3 coding sequence is TGTGCCAGCAGCTTGGGCGGACAGGGCTCCTACGAGCAGTACTTC. The chain employs TRBV5-4 and TRBJ2-7; 8 bases match TRBD1. V lost 0 bases, J lost 0 bases, and 2 bases stayed unmatched. The CDR3 spans 15 residues. Germline CDR1 is SGHNT and CDR2 is YYREEE (reference sequence).

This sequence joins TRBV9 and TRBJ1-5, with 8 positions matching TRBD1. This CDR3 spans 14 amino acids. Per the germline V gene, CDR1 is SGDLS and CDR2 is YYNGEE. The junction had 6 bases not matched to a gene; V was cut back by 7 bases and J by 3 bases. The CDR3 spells CASGQGAFNQPQHF. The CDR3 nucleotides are TGTGCCAGCGGCCAGGGGGCTTTCAATCAGCCCCAGCATTTT.

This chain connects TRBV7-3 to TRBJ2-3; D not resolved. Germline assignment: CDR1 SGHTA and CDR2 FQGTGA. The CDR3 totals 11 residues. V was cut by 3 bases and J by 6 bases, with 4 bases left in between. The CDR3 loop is CASSFLDTQYF. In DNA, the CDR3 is TGTGCCAGCAGCTTCCTGGATACGCAGTATTTT.